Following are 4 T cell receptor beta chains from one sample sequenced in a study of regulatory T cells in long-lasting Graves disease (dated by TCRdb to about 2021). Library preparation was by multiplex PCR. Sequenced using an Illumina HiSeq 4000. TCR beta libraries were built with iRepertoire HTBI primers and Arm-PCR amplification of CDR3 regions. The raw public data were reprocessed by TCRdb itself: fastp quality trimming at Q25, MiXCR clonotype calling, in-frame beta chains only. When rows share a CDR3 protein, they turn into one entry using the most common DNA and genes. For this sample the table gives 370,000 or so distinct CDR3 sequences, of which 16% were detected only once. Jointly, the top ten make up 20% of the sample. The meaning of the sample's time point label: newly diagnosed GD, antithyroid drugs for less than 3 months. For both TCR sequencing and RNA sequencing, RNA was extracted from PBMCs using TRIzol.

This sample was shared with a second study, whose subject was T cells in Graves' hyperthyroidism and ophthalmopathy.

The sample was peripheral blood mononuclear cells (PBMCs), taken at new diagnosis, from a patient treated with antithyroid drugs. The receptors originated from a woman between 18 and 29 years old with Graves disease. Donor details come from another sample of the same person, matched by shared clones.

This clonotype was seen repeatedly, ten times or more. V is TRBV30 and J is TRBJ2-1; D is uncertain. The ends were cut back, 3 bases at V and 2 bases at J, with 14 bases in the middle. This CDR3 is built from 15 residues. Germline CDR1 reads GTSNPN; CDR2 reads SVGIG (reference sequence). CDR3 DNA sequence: TGTGCCTGGAGCATCAACCGTAAACCCTACAATGAGCAGTTCTTC. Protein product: CAWSINRKPYNEQFF. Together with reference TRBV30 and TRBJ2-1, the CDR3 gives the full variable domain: SQTIHQWPATLVQPVGSPLSLECTVEGTSNPNLYWYRQAAGRGLQLLFYSVGIGQISSEVPQNLSASRPQDRQFILSSKKLLLSDSGFYLCAWSINRKPYNEQFFGPGTRLTVL.

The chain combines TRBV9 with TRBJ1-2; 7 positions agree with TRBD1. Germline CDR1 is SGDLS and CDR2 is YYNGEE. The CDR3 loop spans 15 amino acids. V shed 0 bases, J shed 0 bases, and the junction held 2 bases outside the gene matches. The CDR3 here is CASSVATGANYGYTF. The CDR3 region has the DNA TGTGCCAGCAGCGTAGCTACAGGGGCTAACTATGGCTACACCTTC.

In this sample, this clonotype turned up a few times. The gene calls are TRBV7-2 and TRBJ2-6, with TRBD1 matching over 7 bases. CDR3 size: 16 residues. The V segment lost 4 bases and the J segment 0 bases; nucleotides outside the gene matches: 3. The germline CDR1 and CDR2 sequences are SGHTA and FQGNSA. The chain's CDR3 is CASSWDSTSGANVLTF. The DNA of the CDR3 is TGTGCCAGCAGCTGGGACAGTACCTCTGGGGCCAACGTCCTGACTTTC.

CDR3 nucleotide sequence: TGTGCCACCAGCAGACCACAGGGGGCCTTTAACAATCAGCCCCAGCATTTT. Its translation: CATSRPQGAFNNQPQHF. J is TRBJ1-5 and V is TRBV15, with 9 bases fitting TRBD1. Germline CDR1 and CDR2: LNHNV and YYDKDF (reference sequence). V gave up 2 bases and J gave up 3 bases; unmatched junction bases: 8. This CDR3 contains 17 residues. The full variable domain, with the rest looked up from reference TRBV15 and TRBJ1-5, is DAMVIQNPRYQVTQFGKPVTLSCSQTLNHNVMYWYQQKSSQAPKLLFHYYDKDFNNEADTPDNFQSRRPNTSFCFLDIRSPGLGDTAMYLCATSRPQGAFNNQPQHFGDGTRLSIL.